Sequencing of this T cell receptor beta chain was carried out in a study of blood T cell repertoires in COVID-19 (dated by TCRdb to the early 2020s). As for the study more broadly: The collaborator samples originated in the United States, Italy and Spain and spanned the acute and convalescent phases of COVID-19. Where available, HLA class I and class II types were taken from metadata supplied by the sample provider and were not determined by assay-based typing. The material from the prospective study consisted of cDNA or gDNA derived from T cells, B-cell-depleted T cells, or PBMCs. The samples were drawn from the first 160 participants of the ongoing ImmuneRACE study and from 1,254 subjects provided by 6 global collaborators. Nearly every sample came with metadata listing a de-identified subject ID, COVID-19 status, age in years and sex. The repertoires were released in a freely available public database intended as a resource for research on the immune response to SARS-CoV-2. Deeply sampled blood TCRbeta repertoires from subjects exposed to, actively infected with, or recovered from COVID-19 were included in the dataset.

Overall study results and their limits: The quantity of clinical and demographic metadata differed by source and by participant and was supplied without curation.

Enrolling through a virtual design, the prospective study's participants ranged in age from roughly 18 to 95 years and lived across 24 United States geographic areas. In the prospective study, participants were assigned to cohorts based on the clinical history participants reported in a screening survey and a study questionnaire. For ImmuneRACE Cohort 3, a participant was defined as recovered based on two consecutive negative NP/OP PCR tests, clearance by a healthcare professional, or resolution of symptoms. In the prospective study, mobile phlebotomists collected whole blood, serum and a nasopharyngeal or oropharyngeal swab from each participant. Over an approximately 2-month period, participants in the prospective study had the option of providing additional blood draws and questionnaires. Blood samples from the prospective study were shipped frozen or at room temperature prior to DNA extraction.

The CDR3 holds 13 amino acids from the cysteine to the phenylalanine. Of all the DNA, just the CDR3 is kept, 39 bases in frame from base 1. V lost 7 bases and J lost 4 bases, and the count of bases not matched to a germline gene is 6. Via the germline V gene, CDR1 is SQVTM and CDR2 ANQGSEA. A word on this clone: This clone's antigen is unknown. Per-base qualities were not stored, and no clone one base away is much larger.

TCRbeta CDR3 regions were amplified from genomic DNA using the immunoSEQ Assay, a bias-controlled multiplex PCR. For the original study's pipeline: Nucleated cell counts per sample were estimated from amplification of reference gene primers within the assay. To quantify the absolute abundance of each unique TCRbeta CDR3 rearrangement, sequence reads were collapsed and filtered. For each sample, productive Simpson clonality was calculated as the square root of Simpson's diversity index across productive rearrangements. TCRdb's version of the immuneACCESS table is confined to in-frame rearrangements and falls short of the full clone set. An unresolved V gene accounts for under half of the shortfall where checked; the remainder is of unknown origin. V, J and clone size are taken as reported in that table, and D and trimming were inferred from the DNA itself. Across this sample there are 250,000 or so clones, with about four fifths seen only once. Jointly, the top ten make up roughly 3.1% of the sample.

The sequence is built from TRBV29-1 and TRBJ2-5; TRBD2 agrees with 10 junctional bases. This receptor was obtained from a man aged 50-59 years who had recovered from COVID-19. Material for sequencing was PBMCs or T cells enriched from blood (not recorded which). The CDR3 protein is CSGIAGGGETQYF. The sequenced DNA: TGCAGCGGAATAGCGGGAGGAGGAGAGACCCAGTACTTC.